Below, 21 T cell receptor beta chains from the same sample are listed, as sequenced in a study of Graves' ophthalmopathy and Graves' hyperthyroidism. Researchers took RNA transcripts and amplified TCR beta CDR3 regions from them. First-round RT-PCR relied on HTBI primers, and a second-round multiplex PCR came next. One entry per CDR3 protein, called by TCRdb with MiXCR from the multiplex PCR reads. This table has 900,000 to 1,200,000 distinct CDR3 sequences, roughly two fifths appearing once. Sequencing was done on a sample of peripheral blood or thyroid tissue (not recorded which). Receptor source: an adult man with Graves' hyperthyroidism.

Many counts were recorded for this clonotype. The chain couples TRBV29-1 to TRBJ1-2; 9 nucleotides line up with TRBD1. Germline loops: CDR1 SQVTM, CDR2 ANQGSEA. V lost 3 bases, J lost 4 bases, and 12 bases stayed unmatched. The CDR3 runs to 16 residues. CDR3 sequence: CSVDTGGGEAIYGYTF. CDR3 bases: TGCAGCGTTGATACAGGGGGCGGCGAGGCAATCTATGGCTACACCTTC. Full variable domain (missing parts from reference TRBV29-1 and TRBJ1-2): SAVISQKPSRDICQRGTSLTIQCQVDSQVTMMFWYRQQPGQSLTLIATANQGSEATYESGFVIDKFPISRPNLTFSTLTVSNMSPEDSSIYLCSVDTGGGEAIYGYTFGSGTRLTVV.

This clonotype occurred many times. The chain carries TRBV29-1 and TRBJ2-5; 13 nucleotides match TRBD2. Germline CDR1 reads SQVTM; CDR2 reads ANQGSEA. This CDR3 is built from 15 residues. V shed 4 bases and J 4 bases; nucleotides not matched to a gene: 6. CDR3 in amino acids: CSVARTSGRSETQYF. The CDR3 nucleotides read TGCAGCGTTGCGCGGACTAGCGGGAGATCAGAGACCCAGTACTTC.

This clonotype has more than one count but fewer than ten. The genes are TRBV6-5 and TRBJ1-1; weak D call: TRBD1 (6 bases). Germline CDR1 and CDR2: MNHEY and SVGAGI. V was trimmed by 5 bases and J by 1 base, leaving 11 bases between them. This CDR3 contains 14 residues. The CDR3 sequence is CASSVRQENTEAFF. The CDR3 DNA reads as TGTGCCAGCAGTGTTAGACAGGAGAACACTGAAGCTTTCTTT.

This clonotype was observed at least ten times. This chain's CDR3 is CASTAPGRKTQYF. In DNA, the CDR3 is TGTGCCAGCACCGCTCCGGGGCGTAAGACCCAGTACTTC. The rearrangement links TRBV12-3 or TRBV12-4 to TRBJ2-5; D tentatively reads TRBD1 or TRBD2 (5 bases each). Trimming stripped 7 bases from V and 6 bases from J, with 15 bases between. This CDR3 has 13 residues.

The chain joins TRBV5-1 to TRBJ2-2; D is possibly TRBD1 (5 bases). V lost 0 bases and J 0 bases, leaving 9 bases between the germline ends. The CDR3 has 16 residues. CDR1 and CDR2 from the germline V gene are SGHRS and YFSETQ. The CDR3 DNA reads as TGCGCCAGCAGCTTGGGGACACCTACGAACACCGGGGAGCTGTTTTTT. It translates to CASSLGTPTNTGELFF.

This clonotype appeared many times. The V call is TRBV24-1, the J call TRBJ1-2; 12 nucleotides line up with TRBD1. This CDR3 spans 14 amino acids. V lost 5 bases to trimming and J lost 7 bases; unmatched junction nucleotides: 4. Germline V gene lookup returns CDR1 KGHDR and CDR2 SFDVKD. DNA for the CDR3: TGTGCCACCAGTGCACCGGGACAGGGGGCTGGCTACACCTTC. Residues: CATSAPGQGAGYTF.

This clonotype was seen ten or more times. This chain joins TRBV9 and TRBJ1-4; D may be TRBD1 (5 bases). With 3 bases removed from V and 2 bases from J, the gap between germline ends came to 8 bases. Germline V gene sequence: CDR1 SGDLS, CDR2 YYNGEE. The CDR3 sequence is 14 residues long. In nucleotides, the CDR3 is TGTGCCAGCAGCGAGGCAGGGACTAATGAAAAACTGTTTTTT. This encodes CASSEAGTNEKLFF. Supplemented by reference TRBV9 and TRBJ1-4, the full variable domain reads DSGVTQTPKHLITATGQRVTLRCSPRSGDLSVYWYQQSLDQGLQFLIQYYNGEERAKGNILERFSAQQFPDLHSELNLSSLELGDSALYFCASSEAGTNEKLFFGSGTQLSVL.

This clonotype was counted at least ten times. The chain combines TRBV7-2 with TRBJ1-4; 7 bases agree with TRBD1. The CDR3 has 18 residues. V trimming: 1 base; J trimming: 8 bases; junction bases outside the gene matches: 16. CDR1 is SGHTA, CDR2 FQGNSA, per germline. The CDR3 here is CASSLGGLTGVGGEKLFF. CDR3 coding DNA: TGTGCCAGCAGCTTAGGGGGGCTTACAGGGGTCGGAGGAGAAAAACTGTTTTTT.

This clonotype was counted at least ten times. Compared with germline, one end of the junction differs, possibly owing to a read error. J is TRBJ1-1 and V is TRBV7-6, with D perhaps TRBD1 (6 bases). Germline V CDR1 and CDR2: SGHVS, FNYEAQ. The CDR3 has 14 residues. The CDR3 sequence is CASNLGGANTEAFF. The CDR3 region has the DNA TGTGCCAGCAACTTAGGGGGGGCGAACACTGAAGCTTTCTTT.

The CDR3 loop is CSASGSRETQYF. The CDR3, as DNA: TGCAGTGCTAGCGGGAGTCGAGAGACCCAGTACTTC. This rearrangement joins TRBV20-1 to TRBJ2-5; D is possibly TRBD2 (6 bases). There are 12 residues in the CDR3. V lost 3 bases to trimming and J lost 4 bases, with 9 bases between them. From germline, CDR1 is DFQATT and CDR2 SNEGSKA (reference sequence).

This clonotype was found a few times. The chain has TRBV9 and TRBJ1-5; possibly TRBD1 for D (6 bases). CDR1 and CDR2 (germline): SGDLS, YYNGEE. The CDR3 consists of 15 residues. Trimming left V 4 bases short and J 4 bases short, with 15 bases between. This CDR3 is CASSQDSGANQPQHF. The CDR3 DNA reads TGTGCCAGCAGCCAAGATTCGGGGGCGAATCAGCCCCAGCATTTT. The full variable domain, its missing parts supplied by reference TRBV9 and TRBJ1-5, is DSGVTQTPKHLITATGQRVTLRCSPRSGDLSVYWYQQSLDQGLQFLIQYYNGEERAKGNILERFSAQQFPDLHSELNLSSLELGDSALYFCASSQDSGANQPQHFGDGTRLSIL.

This sequence joins TRBV2 and TRBJ2-1, with D unclear. This CDR3 comprises 12 residues. Germline loops: CDR1 SNHLY, CDR2 FYNNEI. The germline V and J ends were trimmed by 4 bases and 3 bases, with 4 bases remaining between them. CDR3 DNA sequence: TGTGCCAGCAGTGGCGTCTACAATGAGCAGTTCTTC. Translation gives CASSGVYNEQFF.

In its sample, this clonotype was seen many times. The chain uses TRBV20-1 and TRBJ2-7; 10 bases align to TRBD1. Unmatched junction bases numbered 6, after V lost 3 bases and J lost 4 bases. Germline V gene sequence: CDR1 DFQATT, CDR2 SNEGSKA (reference sequence). The CDR3 runs 14 residues. The chain's CDR3 is CSASRRDRGYEQYF. The CDR3 DNA reads TGCAGTGCTAGCCGGAGGGACAGGGGATACGAGCAGTACTTC.

This clonotype was seen more than once but under ten times. CDR3 loop: CASSLDRGIAGGRGDTQYF. CDR3 DNA: TGTGCCAGCAGCTTAGATCGTGGGATAGCGGGAGGTAGAGGAGATACGCAGTATTTT. The chain carries TRBV11-2 and TRBJ2-3; 10 bases match TRBD2. Losses at the gene ends were 0 bases for V and 5 bases for J; bases not matched to a gene: 14. CDR1 and CDR2 from the germline V gene are SGHAT and FQNNGV. This CDR3 has 19 amino acids.

This clonotype was seen just once. V usage is TRBV15 and J usage is TRBJ2-7, with 8 bases lining up with TRBD1. CDR1 and CDR2 from the germline V gene are LNHNV and YYDKDF (reference sequence). The CDR3 sequence is 15 residues long. The V gene end was trimmed by 3 bases and the J gene end by 1 base; junction bases not matched to a gene: 5. CDR3 protein: CATSSTGGRSYEQYF. DNA of the CDR3: TGTGCCACCAGCAGTACAGGGGGTAGGTCCTACGAGCAGTACTTC.

The chain has TRBV7-2 and TRBJ1-4; D is unresolved. V lost 2 bases and J 8 bases, leaving 9 bases between the germline ends. Germline values: CDR1 SGHTA, CDR2 FQGNSA. The CDR3 sequence is 13 residues long. The CDR3 DNA sequence: TGTGCCAGCAGCTTACATCCGGGGGAAAAACTGTTTTTT. As protein: CASSLHPGEKLFF. The full variable domain, in which reference TRBV7-2 and TRBJ1-4 provide the parts outside the CDR3, is GAGVSQSPSNKVTEKGKDVELRCDPISGHTALYWYRQSLGQGLEFLIYFQGNSAPDKSGLPSDRFSAERTGGSVSTLTIQRTQQEDSAVYLCASSLHPGEKLFFGSGTQLSVL.

This clonotype was detected a few times. The gene calls are TRBV6-6 and TRBJ1-4; D unresolved. CDR1 and CDR2 from the germline V gene are MNHNY and SVGAGI (reference sequence). Deletions cut 7 bases from V and 0 bases from J, with 9 bases between. The CDR3 is made up of 14 amino acids. The CDR3 sequence: CASTASSTNEKLFF. CDR3 bases: TGTGCCAGCACCGCGAGCTCAACTAATGAAAAACTGTTTTTT.

As to this clonotype: A read error may produce the germline difference seen at one junction end. CDR3 bases: TGTGCCAGCAGCCGTGTGATGGATGGACGTGTGGAGCAGTACTTC. Protein sequence: CASSRVMDGRVEQYF. The chain joins TRBV10-2 to TRBJ2-7; no clear D gene. This CDR3 region has 15 residues. Germline CDR1 WSHSY, CDR2 SAAADI.

This chain joins TRBV27 and TRBJ2-5, with TRBD2 matching 10 bases. Unmatched junction bases numbered 7, after V lost 7 bases and J lost 5 bases. Germline assignment: CDR1 MNHEY and CDR2 SMNVEV (reference sequence). The CDR3 length is 14 residues. Here the CDR3 DNA reads TGTGCCAGCACCGGGACTAGCGAGCCGGAGACCCAGTACTTC. The encoded protein is CASTGTSEPETQYF.

The J gene is TRBJ1-1, the V gene TRBV29-1; 12 positions agree with TRBD1. The CDR3 consists of 14 residues. From germline, CDR1 is SQVTM and CDR2 ANQGSEA. J lost 4 bases, V lost 4 bases, and 4 bases had no gene match. CDR3 nucleotide sequence: TGCAGCGTTGGGGGACAGGGGGCGAGCACTGAAGCTTTCTTT. Translating it yields CSVGGQGASTEAFF.

This clonotype was picked up a small number of times. The rearrangement joins TRBV6-4 to TRBJ2-5, with a tentative D call TRBD1 (5 bases). The V gene lost 7 bases and the J gene lost 3 bases, with 12 bases spanning the gap. The CDR3 spans 13 residues. In germline, CDR1 is MRHNA, CDR2 SNTAGT. CDR3 sequence (DNA): TGTGCCAGCACCCAGGGCGAAAAAGAGACCCAGTACTTC. As protein: CASTQGEKETQYF.